The clone carrying this T cell receptor beta chain was seen only a few times. This entry is derived from a study of T-cell reconstitution after alpha-beta-depleted transplantation in children. Library preparation (for TCRbeta) was performed with unique molecular identifiers. Via MiXCR, TCRdb re-called the PCR reads, giving one row per CDR3 protein. The sample has 350,000 to 450,000 distinct CDR3 sequences; roughly 22% are singletons. The V gene lost 8 bases and the J gene lost 5 bases, with 18 bases spanning the gap. CDR3 size: 13 residues. Germline-derived CDR1 and CDR2 are SQVTM and ANQGSEA. This receptor was taken from a human donor who donated a stem cell graft to a child with acute myeloid leukemia. Source: PBMCs from the stem cell graft donor, taken from the stem cell graft. V gene TRBV29-1 combines with J gene TRBJ1-1; TRBD1 is a possible D gene (6 bases). CDR3 residues: CSSGGGKGTEAFF. The CDR3 region has the DNA TGCAGCTCCGGAGGGGGAAAGGGGACTGAAGCTTTCTTT.